These 27 T cell receptor beta chains originate from one sample sequenced in a study of T cell responses to AZD1222 COVID-19 vaccine. Profiling relied on immunoSEQ multiplex PCR, and the TCRdb table lists in-frame clones only, not all of them. Among around 170,000 clones listed, just over 90% were seen once. Sequencing used peripheral blood, obtained on day 0 of AZD1222 vaccination. Receptors originate from an adult in good health.

The gene calls are TRBV2 and TRBJ2-1, with D tentatively TRBD1 (5 bases). CDR3 length equals 15 residues. Germline V gene data show CDR1 as SNHLY and CDR2 as FYNNEI. Deletions cut 6 bases from V and 0 bases from J, with 12 bases between. The CDR3 DNA is TGTGCCAGCAGGAACAGCGACAGCTCCTACAATGAGCAGTTCTTC. Translating gives CASRNSDSSYNEQFF.

The table lists this clone with a few counts. This chain uses TRBV18 with TRBJ1-5; TRBD1 matches 8 bases. This CDR3 is built from 15 residues. Germline-derived CDR1 and CDR2 are KGHSH and LQKENI. Trimming took 2 bases from V and 7 from J; bases not matched to a gene: 7. The CDR3 DNA is TGTGCCAGCTCACCAAAACAGGGGGGGGAACAGCCCCAGCATTTT. Its translation is CASSPKQGGEQPQHF.

V usage is TRBV20-1 and J usage is TRBJ1-6, with 8 bases lining up with TRBD1. The CDR3 totals 14 residues. The germline V gene encodes CDR1 DFQATT and CDR2 SNEGSKA (reference sequence). With 3 bases clipped from V and 10 bases from J, the junction kept 8 bases outside the gene matches. CDR3 nucleotide sequence: TGCAGTGCTAGTGACAGGGGAGGCGGATCACCCCTCCACTTT. Residues: CSASDRGGGSPLHF.

This chain uses TRBV30 with TRBJ1-4; TRBD1 might be the D (5 bases). In germline, CDR1 is GTSNPN, CDR2 SVGIG (reference sequence). V was clipped by 0 bases and J by 7 bases, with 6 bases between them. The CDR3 length is 12 residues. This CDR3 is CAWSVGGEKLFF. CDR3 DNA sequence: TGTGCCTGGAGTGTCGGGGGTGAAAAACTGTTTTTT.

This chain uses TRBV9 with TRBJ1-4; 7 positions agree with TRBD1. The CDR3 is made up of 15 amino acids. CDR1 SGDLS and CDR2 YYNGEE come from the germline V gene. After removal of 3 bases from V and 4 bases from J, the junction contained 6 bases not matched to a gene. The CDR3 region is CASSEEGADNEKLFF. The CDR3 DNA is TGTGCCAGCAGCGAGGAGGGGGCCGATAATGAAAAACTGTTTTTT.

This clone was seen once. The CDR3 spells CASSYHAGPNQETQYF. In DNA, the CDR3 is TGTGCCAGCAGTTATCATGCAGGTCCTAACCAAGAGACCCAGTACTTC. This sequence joins TRBV6-5 and TRBJ2-5; D not certain. This CDR3 region has 16 residues. Germline CDR1 MNHEY, CDR2 SVGAGI. The V gene lost 3 bases and the J gene lost 0 bases, with 14 bases spanning the gap.

The chain recombines TRBV2 with TRBJ1-2, with D possibly TRBD1 on 6 matching bases. Trimming took off 4 bases at V and 1 base at J, with 10 bases between the two ends. Germline V gene lookup returns CDR1 SNHLY and CDR2 FYNNEI. The CDR3 has 14 residues. The CDR3 region is CASSGTGLNYGYTF. The DNA for the CDR3 is TGTGCCAGCAGTGGCACAGGGCTTAACTATGGCTACACCTTC. Looking up the rest from reference TRBV2 and TRBJ1-2 gives the full variable domain: EPEVTQTPSHQVTQMGQEVILRCVPISNHLYFYWYRQILGQKVEFLVSFYNNEISEKSEIFDDQFSVERPDGSNFTLKIRSTKLEDSAMYFCASSGTGLNYGYTFGSGTRLTVV.

The chain employs TRBV10-3 and TRBJ1-2; D not resolved. This CDR3 contains 14 residues. The germline CDR1 and CDR2 sequences are ENHRY and SYGVKD. The ends were cut back, 3 bases at V and 8 bases at J, with 16 bases in the middle. The CDR3 here is CAISDRVVWEGYTF. CDR3 nucleotides: TGTGCCATCAGTGATCGGGTAGTTTGGGAGGGCTACACCTTC.

This clone was seen just once. The chain combines TRBV4-2 with TRBJ2-7; D may match TRBD1 or TRBD2 (5 bases each). The CDR3 consists of 14 residues. Per germline, CDR1 LGHNA and CDR2 YNFKEQ. V was cut by 4 bases and J by 2 bases, with 12 bases left in between. For the CDR3, the DNA is TGTGCCAGCAGCCCCGGGACCGGAGCCTACGAGCAGTACTTC. It encodes CASSPGTGAYEQYF.

V usage is TRBV18 and J usage is TRBJ2-3, with D perhaps matching TRBD2 (5 bases). Trimming removed 9 bases at V and 3 bases at J, with 13 bases between. The CDR3 is 13 residues long. CDR1 and CDR2 from the germline V gene are KGHSH and LQKENI. CDR3 sequence: CASTRVGTDTQYF. CDR3 DNA sequence: TGTGCCAGTACGAGGGTCGGTACAGATACGCAGTATTTT.

CDR3 protein: CASSSPAQGGLAGGPRDTQYF. Here the CDR3 DNA reads TGCGCCAGCAGCTCCCCAGCACAGGGTGGACTAGCGGGGGGGCCTAGAGATACGCAGTATTTT. The chain combines TRBV5-1 with TRBJ2-3, with 15 bases matching TRBD2. V lost 3 bases and J lost 5; bases outside the gene matches: 19. CDR3 length: 21 residues. Germline V lookup: CDR1 SGHRS, CDR2 YFSETQ.

The rearrangement uses TRBV5-1 and TRBJ2-7, with D tentatively TRBD1 (6 bases). The germline CDR1 and CDR2 sequences are SGHRS and YFSETQ. V lost 4 bases and J 2 bases, leaving 13 bases between the germline ends. This CDR3 region has 14 residues. CDR3 in DNA: TGCGCCAGCAGCCCTAACCGGGACACCTACGAGCAGTACTTC. This gives the protein CASSPNRDTYEQYF.

This chain links TRBV19 with TRBJ2-1; a weak D match, TRBD1 (5 bases). Germline-derived CDR1 and CDR2 are LNHDA and SQIVND (reference sequence). V was pared by 6 bases and J by 7 bases, with 16 bases between. The CDR3 is 14 amino acids. Here the CDR3 reads CASSQGLTQNEQFF. Here the CDR3 DNA reads TGTGCCAGTAGCCAGGGTCTCACACAAAATGAGCAGTTCTTC.

This chain joins TRBV7-9 and TRBJ1-1; the D gene is possibly TRBD1 (6 bases). V lost 5 bases and J 1 base, leaving 11 bases between the germline ends. CDR1 is SEHNR, CDR2 FQNEAQ, per germline (reference sequence). CDR3 length: 14 residues. CDR3 protein: CASSMTGGNTEAFF. The CDR3, as DNA: TGTGCCAGCAGCATGACAGGCGGGAACACTGAAGCTTTCTTT.

The genes are TRBV24-1 and TRBJ1-2; D perhaps matches TRBD1 (5 bases). V was cut by 4 bases and J by 8 bases, with 10 bases left in between. From germline, CDR1 is KGHDR and CDR2 SFDVKD. The CDR3 runs to 12 residues. The CDR3 DNA follows: TGTGCCACCAGTGAGAATGGGGGAGGCTACACCTTC. Protein sequence: CATSENGGGYTF.

V and J are TRBV25-1 and TRBJ1-2; the match to TRBD1 covers 9 bases. Germline V lookup: CDR1 MGHDK, CDR2 SYGVNS. Trimming removed 5 bases from V and 8 bases from J; junction bases left unmatched: 9. The CDR3 is 14 residues long. The CDR3 region is CASSPLTGGLGYTF. The CDR3 nucleotides read TGTGCCAGCAGTCCCCTCACAGGGGGCCTAGGCTACACCTTC.

This chain uses TRBV7-9 with TRBJ1-2; D is uncertain. The CDR3 has 13 amino acids. Trimming pared 0 bases from V and 8 bases from J, leaving 10 bases between. The germline V gene encodes CDR1 SEHNR and CDR2 FQNEAQ (reference sequence). The chain's CDR3 is CASSLATWNGYTF. DNA of the CDR3: TGTGCCAGCAGCTTAGCGACCTGGAACGGCTACACCTTC. The full variable domain, its missing parts supplied by reference TRBV7-9 and TRBJ1-2, is DTGVSQNPRHKITKRGQNVTFRCDPISEHNRLYWYRQTLGQGPEFLTYFQNEAQLEKSRLLSDRFSAERPKGSFSTLEIQRTEQGDSAMYLCASSLATWNGYTFGSGTRLTVV.

The rearrangement joins TRBV28 to TRBJ2-5; 10 bases align to TRBD1. J lost 4 bases, V lost 3 bases, and 2 bases had no gene match. Germline V lookup: CDR1 MDHEN, CDR2 SYDVKM. This CDR3 contains 14 residues. The CDR3 sequence is CASSFGDRGETQYF. The CDR3 coding sequence is TGTGCCAGCAGTTTCGGGGACAGGGGAGAGACCCAGTACTTC.

DNA for the CDR3: TGTGCCAGCCATTTTAGTGTCGGGGAGCTGTTTTTT. It specifies CASHFSVGELFF. This sequence joins TRBV12-3 or TRBV12-4 and TRBJ2-2; D gene ambiguous. Trimming stripped 8 bases from V and 7 bases from J, with 11 bases between. The CDR3 spans 12 residues.

The genes are TRBV2 and TRBJ1-5, with D unresolved. The CDR3 extends over 14 amino acids. Germline CDR1 is SNHLY and CDR2 is FYNNEI. Trimming stripped 7 bases from V and 3 bases from J, with 13 bases between. The CDR3 DNA sequence: TGTGCCAGCACCCCCGAACAGATCAATCAGCCCCAGCATTTT. It codes for CASTPEQINQPQHF.

J is TRBJ1-1 and V is TRBV3-1 (or the pseudogene TRBV3-2); TRBD1 matches 7 bases. Trimming at V came to 4 bases and at J to 11 bases, leaving 10 bases not matched to a gene. The CDR3 runs 13 residues. The germline CDR1 and CDR2 sequences are LGHDT and YNNKEL (reference sequence). CDR3 bases: TGTGCCAGCAGCCTCCGCTCGACAGGGCGGGCTTTCTTT. The encoded protein is CASSLRSTGRAFF.

V and J are TRBV7-3 and TRBJ2-1; D gene uncertain. V was shortened by 4 bases and J by 7 bases, with 11 bases between the two germline ends. CDR1 SGHTA and CDR2 FQGTGA come from the germline V gene. CDR3 size: 13 residues. The CDR3 DNA follows: TGTGCCAGCAGCTCCAACTCGCAGAATGAGCAGTTCTTC. This codes for CASSSNSQNEQFF.

V is TRBV24-1 and J is TRBJ1-1; TRBD1 agrees at 10 bases. Germline V gene sequence: CDR1 KGHDR, CDR2 SFDVKD. V was clipped by 4 bases and J by 10 bases; unmatched bases: 5. This CDR3 contains 13 residues. This CDR3 is CATSDSDRGRAFF. CDR3 bases: TGTGCCACCAGTGACTCCGACAGGGGGCGAGCTTTCTTT.

The chain recombines TRBV29-1 with TRBJ1-2, with D maybe TRBD1 (6 bases). Trimming took off 4 bases at V and 5 bases at J, with 26 bases between the two ends. The germline gives CDR1 SQVTM, CDR2 ANQGSEA. The CDR3 runs to 17 residues. The CDR3 spells CSVGFSGGGRSGYGYTF. In DNA, the CDR3 is TGCAGCGTTGGATTTAGTGGCGGGGGGCGATCAGGGTATGGCTACACCTTC.

This clone was found a few times. V gene TRBV7-9 combines with J gene TRBJ1-3; D uncertain. The CDR3 is 12 amino acids. The V end lost 2 bases, the J end lost 2 bases, and 1 base lay between the germline ends. CDR1 is SEHNR and CDR2 is FQNEAQ in the germline V gene (reference sequence). The CDR3 reads CASSLPGNTIYF. The CDR3 nucleotides are TGTGCCAGCAGCTTACCTGGAAACACCATATATTTT.

The gene calls are TRBV6-1 and TRBJ1-5; D remains unclear. The V gene lost 2 bases and the J gene lost 6 bases, with 11 bases spanning the gap. CDR3 size: 14 residues. The germline gives CDR1 MNHNS, CDR2 SASEGT. This chain's CDR3 is CASSENVDPQPQHF. In DNA, the CDR3 is TGTGCCAGCAGTGAAAATGTAGACCCTCAGCCCCAGCATTTT.

The rearrangement joins TRBV7-3 to TRBJ2-1; 8 bases fit TRBD1. This CDR3 spans 16 amino acids. V was clipped by 2 bases and J by 8 bases; unmatched bases: 11. Germline lookup yields CDR1 SGHTA and CDR2 FQGTGA. In DNA, the CDR3 is TGTGCCAGCAGCTTAGGAACAGGGGGACGGTTCGATGAGCAGTTCTTC. Its protein product is CASSLGTGGRFDEQFF.